These 23 T cell receptor beta chains originate from one sample sequenced in a study of T cell responses to AZD1222 COVID-19 vaccine. The data were produced by immunoSEQ multiplex PCR, yet TCRdb's version contains in-frame clones alone and is incomplete. The sample records about 120,000 clones, roughly nine tenths being singletons. Here the sequenced sample was peripheral blood, taken on day 0 of AZD1222 vaccination. These receptor sequences come from an adult in good health.

The rearrangement joins TRBV5-1 to TRBJ2-5; no reliable D call. Trimming shortened V by 0 bases and J by 0 bases, and 6 bases separated the two germline ends. Germline CDR1 is SGHRS and CDR2 is YFSETQ. The CDR3 contains 14 residues. For the CDR3, the DNA is TGCGCCAGCAGCTTGGCCGGCAACCAAGAGACCCAGTACTTC. This gives the protein CASSLAGNQETQYF.

This chain links TRBV12-3 or TRBV12-4 with TRBJ1-6, with D uncertain. The CDR3 totals 13 residues. The V end was cut by 2 bases, the J end by 4 bases, with 3 bases between. CDR3 loop: CASSLQYNSPLHF. The CDR3 bases are TGTGCCAGCAGTTTACAGTATAATTCACCCCTCCACTTT.

The genes are TRBV19 and TRBJ2-7, with 7 bases matching TRBD1. Losses at the gene ends were 10 bases for V and 4 bases for J; bases not matched to a gene: 16. CDR3 size: 15 residues. The germline V gene encodes CDR1 LNHDA and CDR2 SQIVND (reference sequence). The CDR3: CATYEGQSEEYEQYF. The DNA of the CDR3 is TGTGCCACCTATGAGGGACAGTCTGAGGAATACGAGCAGTACTTC.

The V and J genes are TRBV4-2 and TRBJ1-6; 9 bases are a match to TRBD1. The V gene's germline CDR1 is LGHNA and CDR2 YNFKEQ. J gave up 7 bases and V 4 bases, and 5 bases lay outside the gene matches. The CDR3 covers 15 residues. CDR3 amino acids: CASSLFDRGNSPLHF. The CDR3, as DNA: TGTGCCAGCAGCCTTTTCGACAGGGGGAATTCACCCCTCCACTTT.

V is TRBV11-3 and J is TRBJ1-1; 8 bases are a match to TRBD1. CDR3 length: 13 residues. CDR1 is SGHNT, CDR2 YENEEA, per germline. After removal of 4 bases from V and 6 bases from J, the junction contained 4 bases not matched to a gene. The CDR3 region has the DNA TGTGCCAGCAGCTCAGGGGGCCAGGCTGAAGCTTTCTTT. Its protein is CASSSGGQAEAFF.

This clone was seen only a few times. The chain combines TRBV3-1 (or the pseudogene TRBV3-2) with TRBJ2-1; D is unclear. The CDR3 is 13 amino acids. V lost 2 bases to trimming and J lost 7 bases, with 9 bases between them. Germline V lookup: CDR1 LGHDT, CDR2 YNNKEL (reference sequence). This CDR3 is CASSQTGRNEQFF. Written as DNA, the CDR3 is TGTGCCAGCAGCCAAACGGGTAGGAATGAGCAGTTCTTC.

The chain combines TRBV5-6 with TRBJ2-7; no definite D call. Trimming shortened V by 4 bases and J by 1 base, and 9 bases separated the two germline ends. This CDR3 region has 13 residues. Germline V lookup: CDR1 SGHDT, CDR2 YYEEEE. Here the CDR3 reads CASSPSQSYEQYF. Written as DNA, the CDR3 is TGTGCCAGCAGCCCTTCGCAGTCCTACGAGCAGTACTTC.

The J gene is TRBJ2-7, the V gene TRBV18; weak D call: TRBD2 (7 bases). Looked up from germline, CDR1 is KGHSH and CDR2 is LQKENI. Trimming stripped 2 bases from V and 2 bases from J, with 22 bases between. This CDR3 contains 18 residues. CDR3 nucleotides: TGTGCCAGCTCACCATCGCCCGGGGGGCCTCAAGGGCCCTACGAGCAGTACTTC. Translating it yields CASSPSPGGPQGPYEQYF.

V is TRBV6-6 and J is TRBJ1-2; 12 nucleotides line up with TRBD1. Germline lookup yields CDR1 MNHNY and CDR2 SVGAGI (reference sequence). V lost 5 bases and J lost 4; bases outside the gene matches: 8. The CDR3 covers 16 residues. DNA for the CDR3: TGTGCCAGCAGTCCACTAGGGACAGGGGGCCTCTATGGCTACACCTTC. Translation: CASSPLGTGGLYGYTF.

The V gene is TRBV29-1, the J gene TRBJ2-2; the D call may be TRBD1 or TRBD2 (6 bases each). Germline V CDR1 and CDR2: SQVTM, ANQGSEA. The CDR3 is 14 amino acids. Deletions cut 8 bases from V and 6 bases from J, with 19 bases between. The CDR3: CSTQGKPGAGELFF. DNA of the CDR3: TGCAGCACGCAGGGGAAGCCGGGGGCCGGGGAGCTGTTTTTT.

This chain uses TRBV28 with TRBJ1-6, with 8 bases that match TRBD1. The V gene's germline CDR1 is MDHEN and CDR2 SYDVKM. The trim removed 4 bases at V and 5 bases at J, leaving 1 base unmatched. The CDR3 has 14 amino acids. The CDR3 loop reads CASSSGQDNSPLHF. The CDR3 coding sequence is TGTGCCAGCAGTTCGGGACAGGATAATTCACCCCTCCACTTT.

The J gene is TRBJ1-2, the V gene TRBV19; TRBD1 matches at 9 bases. Per germline, CDR1 LNHDA and CDR2 SQIVND (reference sequence). The CDR3 covers 17 residues. With V trimmed by 3 bases and J by 7 bases, 15 bases remained unmatched. The CDR3 region has the DNA TGTGCCAGTAGTATCCCCCTCGGGGGGACAGGGCGAGGTGGCTACACCTTC. Protein: CASSIPLGGTGRGGYTF.

The chain recombines TRBV7-2 with TRBJ1-1, with 7 bases fitting TRBD1. CDR1 and CDR2 (germline): SGHTA, FQGNSA. The J segment lost 4 bases and the V segment lost 5 bases, leaving 10 bases of the junction unmatched. The CDR3 loop spans 15 amino acids. CDR3 in amino acids: CASSATGARGTEAFF. DNA for the CDR3: TGTGCCAGCAGCGCAACAGGGGCGCGGGGCACTGAAGCTTTCTTT.

J is TRBJ2-5 and V is TRBV19; perhaps TRBD1 as D (6 bases). This CDR3 contains 14 residues. Germline loops: CDR1 LNHDA, CDR2 SQIVND (reference sequence). V was cut by 1 base and J by 11 bases, with 17 bases left in between. CDR3 coding DNA: TGTGCCAGTAGTATAGGGCGGGTGCAGGGGACGCAGTACTTC. Its translation is CASSIGRVQGTQYF.

The chain links TRBV15 to TRBJ1-4; D is uncertain. This CDR3 is built from 15 residues. CDR1 and CDR2 (germline): LNHNV, YYDKDF (reference sequence). V was shortened by 1 base and J by 5 bases, with 11 bases between the two germline ends. The CDR3 DNA is TGTGCCACCAGCAGAGTTGGTGAATCCAATGAAAAACTGTTTTTT. Amino acid sequence: CATSRVGESNEKLFF.

V usage is TRBV7-2 and J usage is TRBJ1-2, with TRBD1 matching over 11 bases. The germline gives CDR1 SGHTA, CDR2 FQGNSA. The CDR3 consists of 17 residues. J was trimmed by 4 bases and V by 5 bases; bases with no gene match: 12. CDR3 sequence reads: CASSKAGQGVTGYGYTF. For the CDR3, the DNA is TGTGCCAGCAGCAAAGCGGGACAGGGGGTGACGGGCTATGGCTACACCTTC.

Concerning this clone itself: A read error may produce the germline difference seen at one junction end. V usage is TRBV7-7 and J usage is TRBJ2-2; D ambiguous. This CDR3 has 13 residues. CDR1 SSHAT and CDR2 FNYEAQ come from the germline V gene (reference sequence). CDR3 nucleotides: TGTGCTAGCAGCTTACGGAGCACCGGGGAGCTGTTTTTT. Protein sequence: CASSLRSTGELFF.

CDR3 in amino acids: CASSTSPGLLTQYF. DNA for the CDR3: TGTGCCAGCAGTACCAGCCCGGGACTCCTTACGCAGTATTTT. This chain joins TRBV28 and TRBJ2-3; weak D call: TRBD2 (6 bases). The CDR3 covers 14 residues. Trimming pared 5 bases from V and 8 bases from J, leaving 17 bases between. Germline CDR1 reads MDHEN; CDR2 reads SYDVKM.

The rearrangement uses TRBV7-6 and TRBJ2-7; possibly TRBD2 for D (6 bases). Per germline, CDR1 SGHVS and CDR2 FNYEAQ. There are 15 residues in the CDR3. V lost 8 bases, J lost 4 bases, and 21 bases lay in between. Here the CDR3 reads CASSLRAGPLYEQYF. CDR3 DNA: TGTGCCAGCTCCCTGCGGGCGGGGCCCCTGTACGAGCAGTACTTC.

In its sample, this clone was seen a few times. The genes are TRBV19 and TRBJ2-1; maybe TRBD2 (6 bases). The CDR3 has 13 residues. The V gene's germline CDR1 is LNHDA and CDR2 SQIVND (reference sequence). Between the trimmed V and J ends, which lost 4 bases and 3 bases, there was a span of 7 bases. The CDR3 nucleotides are TGTGCCAGTAGTAAGCGGGTCTACAATGAGCAGTTCTTC. Amino acid sequence: CASSKRVYNEQFF.

The chain joins TRBV7-8 to TRBJ2-2; 11 nucleotides align to TRBD1. The V gene's germline CDR1 is SGHVS and CDR2 FQNEAQ. The CDR3 length is 17 residues. J gave up 4 bases and V 4 bases, and 8 bases lay outside the gene matches. The CDR3 sequence is CASSSQGQGVPTGELFF. CDR3 nucleotide sequence: TGTGCCAGCAGCTCCCAGGGACAGGGGGTTCCCACCGGGGAGCTGTTTTTT.

This clone was seen a single time. The chain combines TRBV11-3 with TRBJ2-5; 11 positions match TRBD2. The CDR3 loop spans 16 amino acids. Germline V gene sequence: CDR1 SGHNT, CDR2 YENEEA. J lost 4 bases, V lost 0 bases, and 4 bases had no gene match. The CDR3 sequence: CASSLEASGGPETQYF. The CDR3 DNA sequence: TGTGCCAGCAGCTTAGAAGCTAGCGGGGGGCCAGAGACCCAGTACTTC.

The CDR3 region has the DNA TGTGCCAGCAGCTTCTCCCTTGAGTCTGGAAACACCATATATTTT. Protein product: CASSFSLESGNTIYF. The chain is built from TRBV9 and TRBJ1-3; D not certain. The germline CDR1 and CDR2 sequences are SGDLS and YYNGEE. The CDR3 covers 15 residues. With 4 bases removed from V and 1 base from J, the gap between germline ends came to 12 bases.